The next 9 T cell receptor beta chains were all read from a single sample in a study of T cell changes during pregnancy in multiple sclerosis. Libraries were prepared by immunoSEQ multiplex PCR; TCRdb keeps only in-frame clonotypes and omits some of them. This table holds 35,000 to 40,000 clones, approximately 90% found once. The sample here was CD8+ T cells from peripheral blood mononuclear cells, taken in the third trimester of pregnancy. The receptors stem from a female donor with multiple sclerosis, enrolled in a pregnancy study.

The V call is TRBV4-3, the J call TRBJ1-6, with TRBD1 identical over 7 bases. The CDR3 length is 18 residues. Germline V gene data show CDR1 as LGHNA and CDR2 as YSLEER. V shed 0 bases, J shed 1 base, and the junction held 6 bases outside the gene matches. CDR3 sequence: CASSQDGGGLSYNSPLHF. CDR3 bases: TGCGCCAGCAGCCAAGATGGAGGGGGCTTGTCCTATAATTCACCCCTCCACTTT.

The chain carries TRBV27 and TRBJ1-2; tentatively, D is TRBD1 (5 bases). Germline V CDR1 and CDR2: MNHEY, SMNVEV (reference sequence). The CDR3 runs to 13 residues. Deletions cut 3 bases from V and 2 bases from J, with 7 bases between. CDR3 residues: CASSLAGNYGYTF. CDR3 bases: TGTGCCAGCAGTTTGGCAGGGAACTATGGCTACACCTTC.

The chain carries TRBV7-9 and TRBJ2-2; no reliable D call. Trimming removed 5 bases from V and 4 bases from J, with 14 bases in between. The CDR3 totals 15 residues. Germline V CDR1 and CDR2: SEHNR, FQNEAQ (reference sequence). CDR3 in amino acids: CASSRKARRTGELFF. CDR3 DNA sequence: TGTGCCAGCAGCCGTAAGGCGCGGCGCACCGGGGAGCTGTTTTTT.

The CDR3 region has the DNA TGTGCCAGCAGTGGGGGAGATAGCAATCAGCCCCAGCATTTT. Its translation is CASSGGDSNQPQHF. The chain carries TRBV25-1 and TRBJ1-5; unclear D gene. Germline V gene data show CDR1 as MGHDK and CDR2 as SYGVNS. The germline V and J ends were trimmed by 4 bases and 0 bases, with 7 bases remaining between them. The length of the CDR3 is 14 residues.

This clone appeared once. The J gene is TRBJ2-5, the V gene TRBV30; the D gene is possibly TRBD2 (7 bases). The DNA matches TRBJ2-7 better at its end, which makes the J call doubtful. The CDR3 consists of 15 residues. Per the germline V gene, CDR1 is GTSNPN and CDR2 is SVGIG (reference sequence). DNA of the CDR3: TGTGCCTGGAGGAAGAAGGGGGGGGAGTCAAACGAGCAGTACTTC. It yields the protein CAWRKKGGESNEQYF.

The chain couples TRBV28 to TRBJ1-1, with 7 nucleotides matching TRBD1. The germline V gene has CDR1 MDHEN and CDR2 SYDVKM. The CDR3 contains 12 residues. The V segment lost 3 bases and the J segment 6 bases; nucleotides outside the gene matches: 1. The CDR3 spells CASSFGTAEAFF. The CDR3, as DNA: TGTGCCAGCAGTTTTGGGACAGCTGAAGCTTTCTTT.

J is TRBJ2-1 and V is TRBV11-3; 7 bases line up with TRBD2. Germline CDR1 reads SGHNT; CDR2 reads YENEEA. Trimming at V came to 6 bases and at J to 1 base, leaving 6 bases not matched to a gene. The CDR3 is 15 amino acids. CDR3 loop: CASSYEAGSYNEQFF. CDR3 sequence (DNA): TGTGCCAGCAGTTATGAAGCGGGGTCCTACAATGAGCAGTTCTTC.

This clone was picked up one time. The gene calls are TRBV27 and TRBJ1-6; D is possibly TRBD1 (5 bases). The V end lost 6 bases, the J end lost 7 bases, and 13 bases lay between the germline ends. The germline CDR1 and CDR2 sequences are MNHEY and SMNVEV (reference sequence). The CDR3 is 14 amino acids. This CDR3 is CASSQRGVNSPLHF. As DNA, the CDR3 is TGTGCCAGCAGCCAAAGGGGCGTGAATTCACCCCTCCACTTT.

The V gene is TRBV2, the J gene TRBJ1-1; the match to TRBD1 covers 7 bases. V shed 6 bases and J 4 bases; nucleotides not matched to a gene: 17. The CDR3 spans 17 residues. Germline V gives CDR1 SNHLY, CDR2 FYNNEI. CDR3 DNA: TGTGCCAGCAGCCGAGACAGGGTTGAGGTCGTGATCACTGAAGCTTTCTTT. This encodes CASSRDRVEVVITEAFF.